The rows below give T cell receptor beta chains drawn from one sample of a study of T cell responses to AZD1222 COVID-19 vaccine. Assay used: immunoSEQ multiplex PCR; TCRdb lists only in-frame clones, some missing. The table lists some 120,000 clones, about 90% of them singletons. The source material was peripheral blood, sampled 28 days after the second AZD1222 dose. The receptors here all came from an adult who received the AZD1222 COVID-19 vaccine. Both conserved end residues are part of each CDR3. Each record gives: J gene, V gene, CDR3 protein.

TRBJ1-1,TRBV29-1,CSASGGGNTEAFF
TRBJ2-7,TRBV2,CASSERIASARLDYEQYF
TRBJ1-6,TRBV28,CASRTGQGGNSPLHF
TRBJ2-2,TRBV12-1,CASSFKRGLTSGRAATGELFF
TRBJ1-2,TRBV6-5,CASSYSGAYGYTF
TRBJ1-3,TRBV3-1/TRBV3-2,CASSQEGLSENTIYF
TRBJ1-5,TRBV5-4,CASSLGGTGDQPQHF
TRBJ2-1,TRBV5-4,CASSQTSGSFYEQFF
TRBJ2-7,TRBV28,CASRYRGEQYF
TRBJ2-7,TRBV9,CASSSSGVDSYEQYF
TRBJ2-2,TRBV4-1,CASSLLGGRGNTGELFF
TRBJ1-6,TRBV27,CASSLTPPYNSPLHF
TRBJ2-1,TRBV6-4,CASRRWEGANEQFF
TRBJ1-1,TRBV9,CASSVVGDRGLAEAFF
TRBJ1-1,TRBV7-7,CASSRTETTEAFF
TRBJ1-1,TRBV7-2,CASDPQGAAEAFF
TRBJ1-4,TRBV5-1,CASRDVGNANEKLFF
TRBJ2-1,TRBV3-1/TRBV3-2,CASSPWDPTYNEQFF
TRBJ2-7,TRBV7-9,CASSLDPGQGASAYEQYF
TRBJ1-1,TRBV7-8,CATESVTEAFF
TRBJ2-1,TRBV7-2,CASSLEASGHNEQFF
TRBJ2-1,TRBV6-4,CASSDAPSGSYNEQFF
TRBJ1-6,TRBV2,CASSSDRGPSNSPLHF